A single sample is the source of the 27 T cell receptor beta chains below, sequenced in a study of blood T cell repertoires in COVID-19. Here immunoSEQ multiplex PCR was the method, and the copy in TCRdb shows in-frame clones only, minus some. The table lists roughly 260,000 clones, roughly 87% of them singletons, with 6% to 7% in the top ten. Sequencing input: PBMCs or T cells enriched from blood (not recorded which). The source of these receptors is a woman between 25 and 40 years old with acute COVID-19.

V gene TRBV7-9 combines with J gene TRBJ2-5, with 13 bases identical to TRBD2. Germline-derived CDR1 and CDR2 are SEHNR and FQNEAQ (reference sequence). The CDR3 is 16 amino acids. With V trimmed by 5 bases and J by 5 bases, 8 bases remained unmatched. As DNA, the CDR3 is TGTGCCAGCAGCGCACCGGGACTAGCGGGAAAGGAGACCCAGTACTTC. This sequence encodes CASSAPGLAGKETQYF.

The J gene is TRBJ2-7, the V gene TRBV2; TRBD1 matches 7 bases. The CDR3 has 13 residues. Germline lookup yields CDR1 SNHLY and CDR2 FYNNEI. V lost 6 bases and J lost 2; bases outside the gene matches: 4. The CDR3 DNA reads TGTGCCAGCAGAAGGGACAGTCCCTACGAGCAGTACTTC. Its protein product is CASRRDSPYEQYF.

The CDR3 nucleotides read TGTGCCAGCAGTTCGGGACAGGGAGGCACAGATACGCAGTATTTT. Translating gives CASSSGQGGTDTQYF. The rearrangement joins TRBV27 to TRBJ2-3; TRBD1 matches 9 bases. Germline CDR1 and CDR2: MNHEY and SMNVEV (reference sequence). The CDR3 is 15 residues long. Unmatched junction bases numbered 3, after V lost 4 bases and J lost 1 base.

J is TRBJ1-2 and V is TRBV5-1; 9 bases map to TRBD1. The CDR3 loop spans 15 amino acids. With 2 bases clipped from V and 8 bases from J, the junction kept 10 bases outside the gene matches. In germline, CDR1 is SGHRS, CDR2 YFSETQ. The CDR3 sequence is CASSLPPGQGYGYTF. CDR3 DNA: TGCGCCAGCAGCTTACCTCCGGGACAGGGTTACGGCTACACCTTC.

The CDR3 coding sequence is TGTGCCAGTAGTATAGGACAGAACTCCTACAATGAGCAGTTCTTC. Amino acids: CASSIGQNSYNEQFF. This chain connects TRBV19 to TRBJ2-1, with a weak D call TRBD1 (5 bases). Trimming shortened V by 1 base and J by 0 bases, and 7 bases separated the two germline ends. CDR1 LNHDA and CDR2 SQIVND come from the germline V gene (reference sequence). The CDR3 runs 15 residues.

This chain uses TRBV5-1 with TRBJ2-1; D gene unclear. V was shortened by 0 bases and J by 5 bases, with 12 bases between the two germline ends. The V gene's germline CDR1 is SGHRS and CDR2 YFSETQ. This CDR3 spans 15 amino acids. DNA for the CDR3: TGCGCCAGCAGCTTGGTACAGTCCCGCAACAATGAGCAGTTCTTC. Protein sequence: CASSLVQSRNNEQFF.

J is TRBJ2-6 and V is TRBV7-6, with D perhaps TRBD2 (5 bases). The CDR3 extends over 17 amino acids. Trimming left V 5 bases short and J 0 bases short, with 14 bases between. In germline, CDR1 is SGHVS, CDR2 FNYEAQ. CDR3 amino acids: CASSLGLRASGANVLTF. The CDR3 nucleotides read TGTGCCAGCAGCCTCGGACTCCGAGCCTCTGGGGCCAACGTCCTGACTTTC.

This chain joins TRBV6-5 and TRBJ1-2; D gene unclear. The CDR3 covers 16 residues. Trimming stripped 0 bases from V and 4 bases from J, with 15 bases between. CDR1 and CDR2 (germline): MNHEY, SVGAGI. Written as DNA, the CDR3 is TGTGCCAGCAGTTACTCAGCGGCAGAAGGCGGCTATGGCTACACCTTC. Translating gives CASSYSAAEGGYGYTF.

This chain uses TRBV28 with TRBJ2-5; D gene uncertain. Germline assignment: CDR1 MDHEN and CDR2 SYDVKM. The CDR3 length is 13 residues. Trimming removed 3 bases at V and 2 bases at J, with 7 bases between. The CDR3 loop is CASSFPRQETQYF. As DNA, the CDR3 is TGTGCCAGCAGTTTTCCCAGGCAAGAGACCCAGTACTTC.

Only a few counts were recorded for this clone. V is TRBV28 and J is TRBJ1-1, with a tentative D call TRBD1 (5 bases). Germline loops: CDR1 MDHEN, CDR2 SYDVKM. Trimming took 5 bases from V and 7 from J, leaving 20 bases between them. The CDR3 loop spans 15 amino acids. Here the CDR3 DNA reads TGTGCCAGCAGTCTCGGTTCCAGGGCGGTCGTTGAAGCTTTCTTT. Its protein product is CASSLGSRAVVEAFF.

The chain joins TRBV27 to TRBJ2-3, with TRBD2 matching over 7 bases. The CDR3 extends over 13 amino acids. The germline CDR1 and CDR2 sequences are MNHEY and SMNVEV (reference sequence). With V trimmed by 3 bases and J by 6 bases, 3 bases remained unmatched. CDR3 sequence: CASSLGGWDTQYF. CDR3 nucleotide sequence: TGTGCCAGCAGTTTGGGGGGGTGGGATACGCAGTATTTT.

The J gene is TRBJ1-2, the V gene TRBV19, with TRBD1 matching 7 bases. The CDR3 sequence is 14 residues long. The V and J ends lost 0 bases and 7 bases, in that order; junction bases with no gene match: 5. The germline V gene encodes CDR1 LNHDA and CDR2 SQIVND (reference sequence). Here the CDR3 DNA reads TGTGCCAGTAGTATAGAACGACAGGGAAGTGGCTACACCTTC. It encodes CASSIERQGSGYTF. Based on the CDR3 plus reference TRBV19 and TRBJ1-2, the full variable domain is DGGITQSPKYLFRKEGQNVTLSCEQNLNHDAMYWYRQDPGQGLRLIYYSQIVNDFQKGDIAEGYSVSREKKESFPLTVTSAQKNPTAFYLCASSIERQGSGYTFGSGTRLTVV.

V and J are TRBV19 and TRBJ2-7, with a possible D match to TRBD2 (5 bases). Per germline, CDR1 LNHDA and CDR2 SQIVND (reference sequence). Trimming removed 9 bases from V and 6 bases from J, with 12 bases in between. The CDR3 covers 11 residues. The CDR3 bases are TGTGCCAGCAGCGGATCCCTCGAGCAGTACTTC. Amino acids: CASSGSLEQYF. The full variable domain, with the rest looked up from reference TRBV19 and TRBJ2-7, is DGGITQSPKYLFRKEGQNVTLSCEQNLNHDAMYWYRQDPGQGLRLIYYSQIVNDFQKGDIAEGYSVSREKKESFPLTVTSAQKNPTAFYLCASSGSLEQYFGPGTRLTVT.

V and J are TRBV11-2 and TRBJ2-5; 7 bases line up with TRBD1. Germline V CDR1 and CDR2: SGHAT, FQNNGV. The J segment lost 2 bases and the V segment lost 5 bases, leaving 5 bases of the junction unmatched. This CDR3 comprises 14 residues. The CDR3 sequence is CASSQKDRQETQYF. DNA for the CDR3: TGTGCCAGCAGCCAAAAGGACAGGCAAGAGACCCAGTACTTC. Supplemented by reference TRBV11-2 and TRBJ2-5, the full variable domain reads EAGVAQSPRYKIIEKRQSVAFWCNPISGHATLYWYQQILGQGPKLLIQFQNNGVVDDSQLPKDRFSAERLKGVDSTLKIQPAKLEDSAVYLCASSQKDRQETQYFGPGTRLLVL.

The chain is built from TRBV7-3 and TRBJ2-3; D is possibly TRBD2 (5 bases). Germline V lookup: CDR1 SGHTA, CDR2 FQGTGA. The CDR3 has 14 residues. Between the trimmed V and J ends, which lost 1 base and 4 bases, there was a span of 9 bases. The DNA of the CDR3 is TGTGCCAGCAGCTTAAGTGAAGCGGCAGATACGCAGTATTTT. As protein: CASSLSEAADTQYF. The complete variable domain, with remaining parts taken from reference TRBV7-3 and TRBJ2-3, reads GAGVSQTPSNKVTEKGKYVELRCDPISGHTALYWYRQSLGQGPEFLIYFQGTGAADDSGLPNDRFFAVRPEGSVSTLKIQRTERGDSAVYLCASSLSEAADTQYFGPGTRLTVL.

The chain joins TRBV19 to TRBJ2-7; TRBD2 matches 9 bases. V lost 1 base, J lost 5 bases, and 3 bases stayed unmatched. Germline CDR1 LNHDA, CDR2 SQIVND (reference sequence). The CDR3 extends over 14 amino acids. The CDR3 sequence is CASSIVAGAHEQYF. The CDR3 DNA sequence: TGTGCCAGTAGTATAGTAGCGGGAGCCCACGAGCAGTACTTC.

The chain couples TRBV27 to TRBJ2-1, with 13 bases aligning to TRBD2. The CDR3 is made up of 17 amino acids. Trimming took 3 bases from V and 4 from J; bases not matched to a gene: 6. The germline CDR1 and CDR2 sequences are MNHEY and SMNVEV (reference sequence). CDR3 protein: CASSFLGTSGMYNEQFF. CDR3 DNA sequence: TGTGCCAGCAGTTTCCTCGGGACTAGCGGGATGTACAATGAGCAGTTCTTC.

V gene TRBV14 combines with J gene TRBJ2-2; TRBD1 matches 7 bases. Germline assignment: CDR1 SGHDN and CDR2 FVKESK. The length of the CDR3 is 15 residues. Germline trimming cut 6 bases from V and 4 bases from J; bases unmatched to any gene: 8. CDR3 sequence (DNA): TGTGCCAGCAGAGCGACAGGGCTTTTCACCGGGGAGCTGTTTTTT. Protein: CASRATGLFTGELFF.

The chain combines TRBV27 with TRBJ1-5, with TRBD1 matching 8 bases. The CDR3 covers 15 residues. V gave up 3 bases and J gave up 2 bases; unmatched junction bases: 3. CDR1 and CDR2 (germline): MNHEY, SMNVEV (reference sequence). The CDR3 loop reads CASSFGRGRNQPQHF. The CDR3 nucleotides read TGTGCCAGCAGTTTTGGCAGGGGGCGCAATCAGCCCCAGCATTTT.

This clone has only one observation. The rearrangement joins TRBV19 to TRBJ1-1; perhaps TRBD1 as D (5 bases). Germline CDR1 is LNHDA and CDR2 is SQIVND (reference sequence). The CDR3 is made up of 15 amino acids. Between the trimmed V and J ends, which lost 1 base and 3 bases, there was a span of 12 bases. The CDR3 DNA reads TGTGCCAGTAGTATAGCTGGGGCCGTGCACACTGAAGCTTTCTTT. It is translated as CASSIAGAVHTEAFF.

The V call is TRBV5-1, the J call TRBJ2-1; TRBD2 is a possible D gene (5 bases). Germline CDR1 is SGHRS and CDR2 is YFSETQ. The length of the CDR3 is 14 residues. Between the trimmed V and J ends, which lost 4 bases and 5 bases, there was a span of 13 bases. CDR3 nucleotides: TGCGCCAGCAGCAAGACGGGGTTAAACAATGAGCAGTTCTTC. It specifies CASSKTGLNNEQFF.

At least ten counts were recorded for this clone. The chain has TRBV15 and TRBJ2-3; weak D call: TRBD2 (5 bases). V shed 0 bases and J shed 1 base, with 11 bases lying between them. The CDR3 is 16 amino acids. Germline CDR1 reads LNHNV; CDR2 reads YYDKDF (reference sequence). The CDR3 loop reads CATSRDRGARTDTQYF. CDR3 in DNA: TGTGCCACCAGCAGAGATCGGGGAGCTCGCACAGATACGCAGTATTTT.

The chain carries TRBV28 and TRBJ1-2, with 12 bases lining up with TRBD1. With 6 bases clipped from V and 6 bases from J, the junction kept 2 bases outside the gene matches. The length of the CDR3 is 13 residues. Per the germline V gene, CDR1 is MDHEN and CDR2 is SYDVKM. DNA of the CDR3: TGTGCCAGCAGAGGGACAGGGGGCGATGGCTACACCTTC. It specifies CASRGTGGDGYTF.

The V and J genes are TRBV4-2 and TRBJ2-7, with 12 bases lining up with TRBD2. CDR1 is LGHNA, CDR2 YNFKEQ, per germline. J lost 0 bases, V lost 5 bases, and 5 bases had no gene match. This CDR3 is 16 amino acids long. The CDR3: CASSALAGGPSYEQYF. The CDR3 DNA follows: TGTGCCAGCAGCGCCCTAGCGGGGGGGCCCTCCTACGAGCAGTACTTC.

Written as DNA, the CDR3 is TGTGCCAGCAGCTCGGGACTAGCGGGAAAATCCGAGCAGTACTTC. Translating it yields CASSSGLAGKSEQYF. The chain links TRBV27 to TRBJ2-7; 13 bases map to TRBD2. Unmatched junction bases numbered 8, after V lost 6 bases and J lost 6 bases. This CDR3 has 15 amino acids. Germline lookup yields CDR1 MNHEY and CDR2 SMNVEV (reference sequence).

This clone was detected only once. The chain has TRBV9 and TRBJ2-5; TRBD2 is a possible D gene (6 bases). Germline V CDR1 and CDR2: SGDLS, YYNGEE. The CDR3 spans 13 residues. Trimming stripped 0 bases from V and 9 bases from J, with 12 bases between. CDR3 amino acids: CASSVDLRDAQYF. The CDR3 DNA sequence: TGTGCCAGCAGCGTAGATCTGCGGGACGCCCAGTACTTC. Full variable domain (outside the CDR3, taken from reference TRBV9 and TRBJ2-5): DSGVTQTPKHLITATGQRVTLRCSPRSGDLSVYWYQQSLDQGLQFLIQYYNGEERAKGNILERFSAQQFPDLHSELNLSSLELGDSALYFCASSVDLRDAQYFGPGTRLLVL.

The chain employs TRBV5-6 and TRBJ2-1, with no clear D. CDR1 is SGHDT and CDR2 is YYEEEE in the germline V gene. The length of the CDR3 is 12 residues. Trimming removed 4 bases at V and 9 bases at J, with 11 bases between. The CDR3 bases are TGTGCCAGCAGCCCACTAAAGAGTGAGCAGTTCTTC. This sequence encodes CASSPLKSEQFF.